This T cell receptor beta chain was profiled in a study of T-cell reconstitution after alpha-beta-depleted transplantation in children (dated by TCRdb to 2016 to 2017). With respect to the entire study: Using TCR repertoire profiling, the study quantitatively followed how T-cell immune reconstitution unfolded in children after TCRalphabeta/CD19-depleted allogeneic hematopoietic cell transplantation. Results the study describes overall, beyond this receptor: About two months after transplant, the apparently early recovery of alphabetaT-cell counts reportedly depended on just several hundred clones that had expanded rapidly and came from non-depleted graft cells. Over the following months the frequencies of hyperexpanded clones went down, and after one year T-cell counts and TCRbeta diversity were mostly credited to newly produced T cells. In some patients, high TCRbeta diversity at day 60 was attributed to recipient T cells and intrathymic progenitors that had survived conditioning.

The sample's treatment or condition, from its label and the paper: allogeneic hematopoietic cell transplantation with graft depleted of TCRalphabeta T cells and CD19 B cells. The children who served as transplant recipients had been given grafts of TCRalphabeta/CD19-depleted allogeneic hematopoietic cells. Preparation of the library involved PCR. The instrument was an Illumina HiSeq 2500. Molecular barcoding was employed in the preparation of TCR libraries, with unique molecular identifiers being used to normalize TCRbeta repertoire quantification. Starting from the raw public reads, TCRdb applied fastp trimming at Q25, assembled clones with MiXCR and retained in-frame beta chains. Rows matching on CDR3 protein sequence are summarized as one entry with the most common DNA and genes. For this sample there are about 580,000 distinct CDR3 sequences; around 27% appear just once. 30% to 40% of the sample comes from the top ten.

Per the germline V gene (reference sequence), MNHNY is the CDR1 and SVGAGI is the CDR2. Taken from cysteine to phenylalanine, the CDR3 has 12 residues. Just the 36-base CDR3 DNA is kept, in frame starting at base 1. The junction carries 3 bases between V and J, which are trimmed by 2 bases and 7 bases respectively. Turning to this clonotype: Its antigen is not yet known. No base quality values were provided; no much bigger clone lies one nucleotide off.

The chain couples TRBV6-6 to TRBJ1-6; too little of a D gene remains to name it. The sample consisted of PBMCs, taken before TCRalphabeta/CD19-depleted stem cell transplant. This TCR came from a boy less than two years old with Wiskott-Aldrich syndrome, due to receive a stem cell transplant. The CDR3 corresponds to CASSYTNSPLHF. In nucleotide form, the sequence is TGTGCCAGCAGTTACACAAATTCACCCCTCCACTTT.